Given below is one T cell receptor beta chain in context. The sample belongs to a study of shared clonotypes between healthy human individuals. Study-wide background: Plates per donor: three CD4 naive, three CD4 memory, two CD8 naive, one CD8 memory.

This CDR3 spans 15 amino acids. V was shortened by 3 bases and J by 5 bases, with 16 bases between the two germline ends. Germline loops: CDR1 SGHTA, CDR2 FQGNSA. Repertoires were generated with immunoSEQ multiplex PCR, while TCRdb's copy carries only in-frame clones and drops some. The sample records about 1.1 million clones, around 78% being singletons. The sequence came from a man between 18 and 35 years old in good health. Some clones in this sample may be carry-over from other donors' samples. V is TRBV7-2 and J is TRBJ2-5, with a possible D match to TRBD2 (5 bases). The sequenced sample was memory CD4+ T cells from PBMCs. Described subset: CD45RA-negative fraction. CDR3 in amino acids: CASSFTGSGGETQYF. The DNA of the CDR3 is TGTGCCAGCAGCTTTACGGGGTCGGGCGGGGAGACCCAGTACTTC.